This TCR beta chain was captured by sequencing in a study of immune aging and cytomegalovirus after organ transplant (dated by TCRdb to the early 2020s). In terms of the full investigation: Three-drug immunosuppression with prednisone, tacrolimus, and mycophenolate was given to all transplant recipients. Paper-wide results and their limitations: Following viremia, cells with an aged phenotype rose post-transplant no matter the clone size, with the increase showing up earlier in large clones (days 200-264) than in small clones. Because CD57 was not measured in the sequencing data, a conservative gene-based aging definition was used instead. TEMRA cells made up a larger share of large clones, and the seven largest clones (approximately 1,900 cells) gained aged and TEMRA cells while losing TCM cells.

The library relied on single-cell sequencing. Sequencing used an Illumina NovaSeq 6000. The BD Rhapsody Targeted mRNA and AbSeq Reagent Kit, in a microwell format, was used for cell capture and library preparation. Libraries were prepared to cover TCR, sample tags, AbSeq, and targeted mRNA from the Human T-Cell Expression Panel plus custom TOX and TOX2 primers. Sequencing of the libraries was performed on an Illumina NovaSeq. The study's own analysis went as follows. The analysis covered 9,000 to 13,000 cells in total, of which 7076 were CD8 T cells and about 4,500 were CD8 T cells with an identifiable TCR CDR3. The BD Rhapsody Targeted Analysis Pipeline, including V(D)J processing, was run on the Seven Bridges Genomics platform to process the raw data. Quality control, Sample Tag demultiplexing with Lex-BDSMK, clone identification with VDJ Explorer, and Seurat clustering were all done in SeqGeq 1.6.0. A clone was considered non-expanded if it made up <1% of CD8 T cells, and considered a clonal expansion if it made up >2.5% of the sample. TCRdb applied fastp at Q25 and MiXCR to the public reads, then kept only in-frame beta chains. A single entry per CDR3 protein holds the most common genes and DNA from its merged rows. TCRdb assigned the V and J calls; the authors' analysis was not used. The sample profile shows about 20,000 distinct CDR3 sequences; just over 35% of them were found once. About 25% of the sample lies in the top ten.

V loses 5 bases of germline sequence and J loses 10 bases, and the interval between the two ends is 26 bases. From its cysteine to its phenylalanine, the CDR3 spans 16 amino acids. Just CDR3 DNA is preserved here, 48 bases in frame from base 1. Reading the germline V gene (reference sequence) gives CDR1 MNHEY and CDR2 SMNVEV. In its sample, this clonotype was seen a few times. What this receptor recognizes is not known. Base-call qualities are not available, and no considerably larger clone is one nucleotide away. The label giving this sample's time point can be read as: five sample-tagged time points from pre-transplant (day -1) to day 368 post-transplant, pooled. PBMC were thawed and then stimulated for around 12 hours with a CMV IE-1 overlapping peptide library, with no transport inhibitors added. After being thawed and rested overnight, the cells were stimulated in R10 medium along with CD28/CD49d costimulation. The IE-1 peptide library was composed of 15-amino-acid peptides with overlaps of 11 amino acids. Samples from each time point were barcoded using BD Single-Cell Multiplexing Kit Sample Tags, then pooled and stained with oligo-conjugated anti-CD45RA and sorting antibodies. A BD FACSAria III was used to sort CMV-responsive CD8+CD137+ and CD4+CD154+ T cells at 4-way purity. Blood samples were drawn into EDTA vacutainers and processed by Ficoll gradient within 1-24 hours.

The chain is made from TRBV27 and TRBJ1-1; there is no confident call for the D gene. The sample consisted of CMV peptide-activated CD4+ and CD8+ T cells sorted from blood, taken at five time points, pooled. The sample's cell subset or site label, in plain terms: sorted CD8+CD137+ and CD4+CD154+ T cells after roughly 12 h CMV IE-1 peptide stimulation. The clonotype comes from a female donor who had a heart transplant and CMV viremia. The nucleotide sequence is TGTGCCAGCAGTCTATTAATGGTTGGAGGCCTCGGTGGAGCTTTCTTT. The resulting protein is CASSLLMVGGLGGAFF.